This entry describes one T cell receptor beta chain. This CDR3 is 13 amino acids long. Looked up from germline, CDR1 is SGDLS and CDR2 is YYNGEE. The ends were cut back, 0 bases at V and 3 bases at J, with 6 bases in the middle. This record comes from a study of blood T cell repertoires in COVID-19. During active infection, Seattle patients enrolled and were then monitored through disease. Measured with immunoSEQ multiplex PCR; TCRdb has only the in-frame clones, and not every one. The data contain a few hundred thousand clones, approximately 85% of them singletons. Sample: peripheral blood. This chain uses TRBV9 with TRBJ1-1; D uncertain. This receptor was identified in a human donor with COVID-19, enrolled during active disease. The donor label of this sample is uncertain. CDR3 bases: TGTGCCAGCAGCGTAGCTGAGGACACTGAAGCTTTCTTT. Translating gives CASSVAEDTEAFF.